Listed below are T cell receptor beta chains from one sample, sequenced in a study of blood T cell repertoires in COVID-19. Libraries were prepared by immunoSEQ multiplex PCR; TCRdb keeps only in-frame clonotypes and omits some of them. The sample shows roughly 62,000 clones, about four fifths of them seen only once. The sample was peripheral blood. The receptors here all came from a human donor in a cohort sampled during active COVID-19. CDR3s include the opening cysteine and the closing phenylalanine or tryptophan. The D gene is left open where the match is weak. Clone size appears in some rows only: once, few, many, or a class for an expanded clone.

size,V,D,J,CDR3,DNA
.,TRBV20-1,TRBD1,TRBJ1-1,CRATRGQEAFF,TGCAGAGCAACCAGGGGGCAGGAGGCTTTCTTT
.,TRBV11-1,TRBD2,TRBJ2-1,CASSSTSASYNEQFF,TGTGCCAGCAGCTCCACTAGCGCCTCCTACAATGAGCAGTTCTTC
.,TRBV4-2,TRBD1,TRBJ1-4,CASSQDLDREGSNEKLFF,TGTGCCAGCAGCCAAGATTTAGACAGGGAAGGAAGTAATGAAAAACTGTTTTTT
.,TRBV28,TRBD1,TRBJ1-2,CASGSGTGRGYTF,TGTGCCAGCGGCTCCGGGACAGGGCGAGGCTACACCTTC
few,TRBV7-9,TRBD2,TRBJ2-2,CASGTSGSGYGGELFF,TGTGCCAGTGGAACTAGCGGGAGTGGTTACGGCGGGGAGCTGTTTTTT
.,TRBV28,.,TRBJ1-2,CASSSGYRVNYGYTF,TGTGCCAGCAGTTCTGGATACAGGGTGAATTATGGCTACACCTTC
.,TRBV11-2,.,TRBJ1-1,CASSSTDMNTEAFF,TGTGCCAGCAGCTCCACAGATATGAACACTGAAGCTTTCTTT
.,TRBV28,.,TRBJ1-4,CASSFGKINEKLFF,TGTGCCAGCAGTTTCGGGAAGATTAATGAAAAACTGTTTTTT
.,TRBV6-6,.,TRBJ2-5,CASSAAQTQYF,TGTGCCAGCTCGGCAGCGCAGACCCAGTACTTC
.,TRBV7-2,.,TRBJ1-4,CASSRDRTEKLFF,TGTGCCAGCAGCCGAGACAGGACGGAAAAACTGTTTTTT
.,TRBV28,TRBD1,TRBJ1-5,CASSRIATGFAQPQHF,TGTGCCAGCAGCAGAATCGCGACAGGGTTTGCCCAGCCCCAGCATTTT
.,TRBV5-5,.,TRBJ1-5,CASSYQGNQPQHF,TGTGCCAGCAGCTATCAGGGGAATCAGCCCCAGCATTTT
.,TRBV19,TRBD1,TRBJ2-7,CATEGQGIYEQYF,TGTGCCACCGAGGGACAGGGGATTTACGAGCAGTACTTC
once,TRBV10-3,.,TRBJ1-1,CAIQGWDTEAFF,TGTGCCATCCAGGGTTGGGACACTGAAGCTTTCTTT
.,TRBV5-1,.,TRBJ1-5,CASSPDSSNQPQHF,TGCGCCAGCAGCCCTGACAGTAGCAATCAGCCCCAGCATTTT
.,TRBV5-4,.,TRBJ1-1,CASSWAGNRNTEAFF,TGTGCCAGCAGCTGGGCCGGAAACCGTAACACTGAAGCTTTCTTT
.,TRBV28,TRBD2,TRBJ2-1,CASSLYGTSGRAEFF,TGTGCCAGCAGTTTATACGGGACTAGCGGGAGGGCGGAGTTCTTC
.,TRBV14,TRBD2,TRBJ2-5,CASSLLAGVQETQYF,TGTGCCAGCAGCTTATTAGCGGGAGTCCAAGAGACCCAGTACTTC
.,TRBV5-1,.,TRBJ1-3,CASSPGGGAGGNTIYF,TGCGCCAGCAGCCCCGGTGGCGGGGCGGGTGGAAACACCATATATTTT
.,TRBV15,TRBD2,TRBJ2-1,CATLRPSGLGGEQFF,TGTGCCACCCTCCGGCCTAGCGGCTTGGGTGGTGAGCAGTTCTTC
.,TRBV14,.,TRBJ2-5,CASSQGARQQETQYF,TGTGCCAGCAGCCAAGGGGCCAGGCAGCAAGAGACCCAGTACTTC
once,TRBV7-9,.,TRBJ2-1,CASSLGSGNNEQFF,TGTGCCAGCAGCTTAGGATCCGGTAACAATGAGCAGTTCTTC
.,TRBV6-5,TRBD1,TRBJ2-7,CASSETGKRNEQYF,TGTGCCAGCAGCGAGACAGGGAAAAGGAACGAGCAGTACTTC
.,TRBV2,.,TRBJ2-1,CASKRSRNNEQFF,TGTGCCAGCAAGCGTTCGAGAAACAATGAGCAGTTCTTC
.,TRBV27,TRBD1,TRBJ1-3,CASRGGTVGNTIYF,TGTGCCAGCAGGGGTGGGACAGTCGGAAACACCATATATTTT
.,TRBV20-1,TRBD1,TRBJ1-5,CSASITGGSNQPQHF,TGCAGTGCTAGTATAACAGGGGGATCGAATCAGCCCCAGCATTTT
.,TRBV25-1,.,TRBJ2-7,CASSRKGFPHYEQYF,TGTGCCAGCAGTAGGAAGGGGTTCCCACACTACGAGCAGTACTTC
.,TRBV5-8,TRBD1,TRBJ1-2,CASSLAGGTYRYTF,TGTGCCAGCAGCTTGGCAGGGGGCACTTATCGCTACACCTTC
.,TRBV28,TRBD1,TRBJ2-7,CASQTTGAMGYEQYF,TGTGCCAGCCAAACAACAGGGGCCATGGGCTACGAGCAGTACTTC
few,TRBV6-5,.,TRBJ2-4,CASSTGQTQNIQYF,TGTGCCAGCAGTACCGGACAGACACAGAACATTCAGTACTTC
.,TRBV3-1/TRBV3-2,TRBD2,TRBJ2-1,CASSSGLAGSNEQFF,TGTGCCAGCAGCTCCGGGCTAGCGGGATCCAATGAGCAGTTCTTC
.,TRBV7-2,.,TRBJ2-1,CASRSGTINNEQFF,TGTGCCAGCCGATCGGGGACAATCAACAATGAGCAGTTCTTC
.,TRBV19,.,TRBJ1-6,CASSIGVDSSPLHF,TGTGCCAGTAGTATCGGTGTGGACAGTTCACCCCTCCACTTT
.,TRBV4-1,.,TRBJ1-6,CASSQDVTRLRDSPLHF,TGCGCCAGCAGCCAAGATGTCACCCGACTAAGGGATTCACCCCTCCACTTT
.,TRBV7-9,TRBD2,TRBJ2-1,CASNGRDNEQFF,TGTGCCAGCAACGGGAGGGACAATGAGCAGTTCTTC
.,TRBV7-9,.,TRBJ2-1,CASSSPGGSFNEQFF,TGTGCCAGCAGCTCCCCCGGGGGTAGTTTCAATGAGCAGTTCTTC
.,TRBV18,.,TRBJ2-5,CASSPGGQETQYF,TGTGCCAGCTCACCAGGAGGCCAAGAGACCCAGTACTTC
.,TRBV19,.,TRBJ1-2,CASSIAGYGYTF,TGTGCCAGTAGTATCGCAGGCTATGGCTACACCTTC
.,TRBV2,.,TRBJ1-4,CASRTPRPPTNEKLFF,TGTGCCAGCAGGACACCCCGGCCCCCTACTAATGAAAAACTGTTTTTT
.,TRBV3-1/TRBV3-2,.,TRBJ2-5,CASSPAVQETQYF,TGTGCCAGCAGCCCGGCGGTACAAGAGACCCAGTACTTC
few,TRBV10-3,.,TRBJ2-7,CAISVSLEGEQYF,TGTGCCATCAGTGTCTCCCTGGAGGGGGAGCAGTACTTC
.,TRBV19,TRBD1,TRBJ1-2,CASSRRQGGDYGYTF,TGTGCCAGTAGTCGGCGACAGGGGGGAGACTATGGCTACACCTTC
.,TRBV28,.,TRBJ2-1,CASSRGTVSFNEQFF,TGTGCCAGCAGTCGCGGGACCGTTAGTTTTAATGAGCAGTTCTTC
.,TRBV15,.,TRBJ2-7,CATSRALYEQYF,TGTGCCACCAGCAGAGCCCTCTACGAGCAGTACTTC
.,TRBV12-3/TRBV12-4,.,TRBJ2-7,CASSLSVAYEQYF,TGTGCCAGCAGTTTATCCGTCGCCTACGAGCAGTACTTC
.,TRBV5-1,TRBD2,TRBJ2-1,CASKLAGERNEQFF,TGCGCCAGCAAACTAGCGGGAGAGCGTAATGAGCAGTTCTTC
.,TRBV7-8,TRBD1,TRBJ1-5,CASSLGQGGDPQHF,TGTGCCAGCAGCTTGGGACAGGGCGGTGATCCCCAGCATTTT
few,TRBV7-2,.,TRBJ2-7,CASSFPWGLEQYF,TGTGCCAGCAGCTTCCCGTGGGGCCTCGAGCAGTACTTC
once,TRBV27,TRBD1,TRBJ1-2,CASRQTGLYGYTF,TGTGCCAGCAGGCAGACAGGGCTATATGGCTACACCTTC
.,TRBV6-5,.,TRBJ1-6,CASRRTSLNSPLHF,TGTGCCAGCAGACGGACAAGTCTGAATTCACCCCTCCACTTT
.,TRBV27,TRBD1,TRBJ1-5,CASSPPGQGNQPQHF,TGTGCCAGCAGTCCCCCGGGACAGGGAAATCAGCCCCAGCATTTT
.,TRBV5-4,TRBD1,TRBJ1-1,CASSLGGQGSTEAFF,TGTGCCAGCAGCTTGGGAGGACAGGGGAGCACTGAAGCTTTCTTT
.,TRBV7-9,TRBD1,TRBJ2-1,CASSTWTGGRDEQFF,TGTGCCAGCAGCACCTGGACAGGGGGCCGGGATGAGCAGTTCTTC
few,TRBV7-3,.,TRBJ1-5,CASSVRGGQPQHF,TGTGCCAGCAGCGTCAGGGGTGGGCAGCCCCAGCATTTT
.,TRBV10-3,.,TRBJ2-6,CAISEWTRRGANVLTF,TGTGCCATCAGTGAGTGGACACGTCGTGGGGCCAACGTCCTGACTTTC